This TCR beta chain was identified during a study of breast tumors, draining lymph nodes, adjacent tissues. TCRdb fed the multiplex PCR reads into MiXCR, producing one record per CDR3 protein. The sample gives roughly 260,000 distinct CDR3 sequences, 30% to 35% of which show up once; about 1% is in the top ten. In its sample, this clonotype was seen many times. What it binds is unknown. Breast cancer patients provided tissue from their axillary draining lymph nodes. General study findings and limits: Tumor TCR diversity was below lymph nodes but above nontumor tissue. Most tumor T cells seemingly derive from lymph node, then expand in tumor.

The ends were cut back, 1 base at V and 5 bases at J, with 10 bases in the middle. The CDR3 runs 14 residues. Material for sequencing was axillary lymph node tissue. The chain has TRBV12-3 or TRBV12-4 and TRBJ2-3; D possibly corresponds to TRBD2 (5 bases). The TCR was taken from a female donor with breast cancer. Some clones in this sample may be carry-over from other donors' samples. CDR3 region: CASSLEGDLDTQYF. The CDR3 nucleotides read TGTGCCAGCAGTTTAGAGGGAGATCTAGATACGCAGTATTTT.